The T cell receptor (beta chain) under discussion was sequenced for a study of blood T cell repertoires in COVID-19. The data were produced by immunoSEQ multiplex PCR, yet TCRdb's version contains in-frame clones alone and is incomplete. The sample consists of over 200,000 clones, about nine tenths of them appearing once. The V and J ends lost 7 bases and 8 bases, in that order; junction bases with no gene match: 12. CDR3 length equals 15 residues. CDR1 KGHDR and CDR2 SFDVKD come from the germline V gene. The TCR originated in a man at least 80 years old with acute or convalescent COVID-19. The chain employs TRBV24-1 and TRBJ2-1, with 8 bases lining up with TRBD2. The sequenced sample was peripheral blood. The CDR3 loop reads CATRGGLGLMDEQFF. CDR3 nucleotide sequence: TGTGCCACCAGGGGGGGACTAGGTTTAATGGATGAGCAGTTCTTC.